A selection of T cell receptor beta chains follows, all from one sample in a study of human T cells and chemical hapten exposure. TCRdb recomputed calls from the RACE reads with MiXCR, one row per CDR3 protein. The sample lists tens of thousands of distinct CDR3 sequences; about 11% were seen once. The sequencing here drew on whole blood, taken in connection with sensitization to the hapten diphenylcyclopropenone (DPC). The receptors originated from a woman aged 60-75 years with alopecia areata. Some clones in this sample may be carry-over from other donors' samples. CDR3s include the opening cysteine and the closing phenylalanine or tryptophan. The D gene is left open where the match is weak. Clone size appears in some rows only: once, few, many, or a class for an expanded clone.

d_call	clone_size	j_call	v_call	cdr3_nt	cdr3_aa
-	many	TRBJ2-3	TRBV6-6	TGTGCCAGCAGTTGGACGGACACCCGCACAGATACGCAGTATTTT	CASSWTDTRTDTQYF
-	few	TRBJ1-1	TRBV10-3	TGTGCCATCGAAGACACACCGAACACTGAAGCTTTCTTT	CAIEDTPNTEAFF
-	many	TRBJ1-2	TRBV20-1	TGCAGTGAAAGTACTAACTATGGCTACACCTTC	CSESTNYGYTF
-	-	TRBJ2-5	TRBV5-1	TGCGCCAGCAGCGGGGCTCCGGAAGAGACCCAGTACTTC	CASSGAPEETQYF
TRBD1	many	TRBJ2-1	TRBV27	TGTGCCAGCAGTGTAAACAGGGGGGCTTTCCCCAACTCCTACAATGAGCAGTTCTTC	CASSVNRGAFPNSYNEQFF
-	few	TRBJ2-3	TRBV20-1	TGCAGTGCTGGTCATCTGGTAGGCACAGATACGCAGTATTTT	CSAGHLVGTDTQYF
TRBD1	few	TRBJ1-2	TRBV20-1	TGCAGTGCTAGAGAAGGGCAGGGGGTCAGTGGCTACACCTTC	CSAREGQGVSGYTF
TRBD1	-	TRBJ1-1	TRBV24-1	TGTGCCACCAGTGATCTCTGCGGACAGGGGATAAACACTGAAGCTTTCTTT	CATSDLCGQGINTEAFF
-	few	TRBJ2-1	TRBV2	TGTGCCTCCCGGGTAAAATCCTACAATGAGCAGTTCTTC	CASRVKSYNEQFF
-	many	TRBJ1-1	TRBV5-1	TGCGCCAGCAGCAATCCCCCTCAAGAGGCTTTCTTT	CASSNPPQEAFF
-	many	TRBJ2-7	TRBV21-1	TGTGCCAGCAGCATGGGACGGCTGAACGAGCAGTACTTC	CASSMGRLNEQYF
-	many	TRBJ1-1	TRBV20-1	TGCAGTGCTAGTAACAGCATGAACACTGAAGCTTTCTTT	CSASNSMNTEAFF
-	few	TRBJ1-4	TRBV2	TGTGCCAGCAAGGACCCTGATGAAAAACTGTTTTTT	CASKDPDEKLFF
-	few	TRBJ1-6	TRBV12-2	TGTGCAAGTCGCTGCACAGAACATTCGTCACCCCTCCACTTT	CASRCTEHSSPLHF
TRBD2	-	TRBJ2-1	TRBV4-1	TGCGCCAGCAGCTATCTAGCGGGTGATTACAATGAGCAGTTCTTC	CASSYLAGDYNEQFF
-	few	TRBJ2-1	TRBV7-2	TGTGCCAGCAGCTTAGAGGGGACCTCCTACAATGAGCAGTTCTTC	CASSLEGTSYNEQFF
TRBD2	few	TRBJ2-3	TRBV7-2	TGTGCCAGCAGCTGGAGGACTAGCGGGACAGATACGCAGTATTTT	CASSWRTSGTDTQYF
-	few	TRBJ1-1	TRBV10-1	TGCGCCAGCAGTGAGGTTTTTTTGGGGGTAACGAACACTGAAGCTTTCTTT	CASSEVFLGVTNTEAFF
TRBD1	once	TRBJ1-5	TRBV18	TGTGCCAGCTCAGTCGTCAGGGGGTATAGCAATCAGCCCCAGCATTTT	CASSVVRGYSNQPQHF
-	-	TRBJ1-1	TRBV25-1	TGTGCCAGCAGTGAAGGGGGGGCGCATGAAGCTTTCTTT	CASSEGGAHEAFF
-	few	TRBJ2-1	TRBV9	TGTGCCAGCAGCGTAACGTACAGGCCCCTTAACAATGAGCAGTTCTTC	CASSVTYRPLNNEQFF
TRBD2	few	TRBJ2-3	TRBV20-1	TGCAGTGCTAGAGATCCTCGGGGGGGCGGCACAGATACGCAGTATTTT	CSARDPRGGGTDTQYF